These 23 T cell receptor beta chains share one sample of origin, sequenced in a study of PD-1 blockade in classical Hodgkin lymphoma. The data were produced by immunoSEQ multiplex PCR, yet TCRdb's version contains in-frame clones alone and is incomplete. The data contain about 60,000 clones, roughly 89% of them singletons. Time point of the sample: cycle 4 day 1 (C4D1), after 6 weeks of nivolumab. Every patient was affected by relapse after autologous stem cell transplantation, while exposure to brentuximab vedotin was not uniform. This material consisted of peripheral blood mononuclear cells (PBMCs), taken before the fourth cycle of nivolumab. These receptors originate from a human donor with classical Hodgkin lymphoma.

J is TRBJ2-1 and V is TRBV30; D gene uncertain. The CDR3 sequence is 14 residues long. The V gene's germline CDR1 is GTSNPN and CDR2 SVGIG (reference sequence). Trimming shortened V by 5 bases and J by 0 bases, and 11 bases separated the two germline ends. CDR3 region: CAWRAHSSYNEQFF. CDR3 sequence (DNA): TGTGCCTGGCGGGCCCATAGCTCCTACAATGAGCAGTTCTTC.

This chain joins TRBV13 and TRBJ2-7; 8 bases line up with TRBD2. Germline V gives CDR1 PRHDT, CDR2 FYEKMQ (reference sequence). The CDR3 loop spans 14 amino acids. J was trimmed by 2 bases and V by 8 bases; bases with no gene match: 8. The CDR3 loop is CASASSGGTYEQYF. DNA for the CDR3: TGTGCCAGCGCTTCCAGCGGGGGAACCTACGAGCAGTACTTC.

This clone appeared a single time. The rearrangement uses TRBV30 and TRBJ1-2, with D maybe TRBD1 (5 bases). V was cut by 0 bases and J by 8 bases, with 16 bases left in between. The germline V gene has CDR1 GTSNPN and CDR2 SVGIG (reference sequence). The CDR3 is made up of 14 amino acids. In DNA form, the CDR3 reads TGTGCCTGGAGTGTGGGAGGGGCCCTCGAAGGCTACACCTTC. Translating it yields CAWSVGGALEGYTF.

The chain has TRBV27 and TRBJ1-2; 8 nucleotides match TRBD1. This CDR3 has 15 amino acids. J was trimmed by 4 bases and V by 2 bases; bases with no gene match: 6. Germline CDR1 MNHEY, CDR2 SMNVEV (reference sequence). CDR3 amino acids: CASSLLPTGGYGYTF. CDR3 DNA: TGTGCCAGCAGTTTACTACCCACAGGGGGCTATGGCTACACCTTC.

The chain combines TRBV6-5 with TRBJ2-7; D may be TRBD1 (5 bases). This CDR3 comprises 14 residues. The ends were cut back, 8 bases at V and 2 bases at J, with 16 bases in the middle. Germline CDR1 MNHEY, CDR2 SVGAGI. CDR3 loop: CASGESQVTYEQYF. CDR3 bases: TGTGCCAGCGGGGAATCACAGGTAACCTACGAGCAGTACTTC.

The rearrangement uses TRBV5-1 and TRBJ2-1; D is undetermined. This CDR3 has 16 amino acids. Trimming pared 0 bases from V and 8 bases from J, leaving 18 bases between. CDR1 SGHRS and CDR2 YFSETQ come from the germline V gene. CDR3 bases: TGCGCCAGCAGCTTGGCCACAGACCTGCAAGTAGATGAGCAGTTCTTC. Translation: CASSLATDLQVDEQFF.

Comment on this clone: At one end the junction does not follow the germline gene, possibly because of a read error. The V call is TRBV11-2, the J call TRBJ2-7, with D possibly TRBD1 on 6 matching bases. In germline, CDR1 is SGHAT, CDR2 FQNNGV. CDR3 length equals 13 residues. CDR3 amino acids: CASSLGPAGERYF. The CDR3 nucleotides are TGTGCCAGCAGCTTAGGTCCCGCAGGGGAGCGGTACTTC.

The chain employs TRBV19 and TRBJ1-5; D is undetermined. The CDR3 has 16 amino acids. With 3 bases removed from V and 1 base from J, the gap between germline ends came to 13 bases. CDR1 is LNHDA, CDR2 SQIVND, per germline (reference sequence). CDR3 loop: CASSIVFQYSNQPQHF. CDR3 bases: TGTGCCAGTAGTATCGTCTTTCAGTACAGCAATCAGCCCCAGCATTTT.

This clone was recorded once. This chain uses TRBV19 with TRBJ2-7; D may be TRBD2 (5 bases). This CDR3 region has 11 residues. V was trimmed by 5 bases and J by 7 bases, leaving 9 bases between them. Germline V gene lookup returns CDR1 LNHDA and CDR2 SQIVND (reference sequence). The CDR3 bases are TGTGCCAGTAGTGGGCGCGGGGAGCAGTACTTC. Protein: CASSGRGEQYF.

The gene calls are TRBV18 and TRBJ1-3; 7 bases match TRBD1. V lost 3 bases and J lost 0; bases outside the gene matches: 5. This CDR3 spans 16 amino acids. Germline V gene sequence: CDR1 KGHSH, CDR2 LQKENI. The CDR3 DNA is TGTGCCAGCTCACCCGGACAGGCCCTCTCTGGAAACACCATATATTTT. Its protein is CASSPGQALSGNTIYF.

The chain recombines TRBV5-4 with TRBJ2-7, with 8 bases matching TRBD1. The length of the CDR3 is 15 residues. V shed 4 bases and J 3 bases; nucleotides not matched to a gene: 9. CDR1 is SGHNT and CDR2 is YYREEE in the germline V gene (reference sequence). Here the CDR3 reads CASSPMTGTGYEQYF. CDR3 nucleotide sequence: TGTGCCAGCAGCCCGATGACCGGGACAGGCTACGAGCAGTACTTC.

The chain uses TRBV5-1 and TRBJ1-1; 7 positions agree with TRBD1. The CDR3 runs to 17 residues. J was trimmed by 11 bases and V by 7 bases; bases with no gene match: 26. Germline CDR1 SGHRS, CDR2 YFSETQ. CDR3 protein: CASGNGDLGTAEKMAFF. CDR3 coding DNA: TGCGCCAGCGGTAACGGGGACCTCGGGACAGCTGAGAAGATGGCTTTCTTT.

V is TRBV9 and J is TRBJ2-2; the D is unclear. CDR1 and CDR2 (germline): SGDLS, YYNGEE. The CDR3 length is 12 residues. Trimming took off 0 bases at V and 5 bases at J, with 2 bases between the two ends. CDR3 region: CASSVGTGELFF. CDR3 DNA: TGTGCCAGCAGCGTAGGTACCGGGGAGCTGTTTTTT.

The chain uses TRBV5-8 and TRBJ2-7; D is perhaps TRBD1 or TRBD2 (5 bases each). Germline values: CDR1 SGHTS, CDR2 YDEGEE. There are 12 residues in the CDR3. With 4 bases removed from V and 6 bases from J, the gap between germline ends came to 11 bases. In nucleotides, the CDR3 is TGTGCCAGCAGCCTAGGGACGACCGAGCAGTACTTC. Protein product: CASSLGTTEQYF. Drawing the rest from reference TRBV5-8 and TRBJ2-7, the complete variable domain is EAGVTQSPTHLIKTRGQQATLRCSPISGHTSVYWYQQALGLGLQFLLWYDEGEERNRGNFPPRFSGRQFPNYSSELNVNALELEDSALYLCASSLGTTEQYFGPGTRLTVT.

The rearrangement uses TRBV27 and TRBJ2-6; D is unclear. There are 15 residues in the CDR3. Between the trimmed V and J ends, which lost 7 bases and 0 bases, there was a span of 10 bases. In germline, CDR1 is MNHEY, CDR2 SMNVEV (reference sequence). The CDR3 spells CASKKVSSGANVLTF. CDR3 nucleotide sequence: TGTGCCAGCAAGAAGGTTAGCTCTGGGGCCAACGTCCTGACTTTC. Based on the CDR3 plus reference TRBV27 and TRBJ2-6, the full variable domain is EAQVTQNPRYLITVTGKKLTVTCSQNMNHEYMSWYRQDPGLGLRQIYYSMNVEVTDKGDVPEGYKVSRKEKRNFPLILESPSPNQTSLYFCASKKVSSGANVLTFGAGSRLTVL.

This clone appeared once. CDR3 loop: CASTGGAYGYTF. CDR3 sequence (DNA): TGTGCCAGCACGGGAGGGGCCTATGGCTACACCTTC. This chain uses TRBV6-6 with TRBJ1-2; possibly TRBD1 for D (5 bases). The V gene lost 7 bases and the J gene lost 4 bases, with 10 bases spanning the gap. Per the germline V gene, CDR1 is MNHNY and CDR2 is SVGAGI (reference sequence). The length of the CDR3 is 12 residues.

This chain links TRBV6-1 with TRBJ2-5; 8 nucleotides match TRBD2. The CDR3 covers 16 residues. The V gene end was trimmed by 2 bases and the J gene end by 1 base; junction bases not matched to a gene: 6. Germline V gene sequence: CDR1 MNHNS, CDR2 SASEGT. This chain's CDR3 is CASSEWKRGSQETQYF. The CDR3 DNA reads TGTGCCAGCAGTGAATGGAAGCGGGGGAGCCAAGAGACCCAGTACTTC.

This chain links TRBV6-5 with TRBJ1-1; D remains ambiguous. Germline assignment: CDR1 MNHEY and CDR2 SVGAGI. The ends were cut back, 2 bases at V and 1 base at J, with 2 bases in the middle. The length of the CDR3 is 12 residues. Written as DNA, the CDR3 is TGTGCCAGCAGTTACCCGAACACTGAAGCTTTCTTT. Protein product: CASSYPNTEAFF.

In DNA, the CDR3 is TGTGCCAGCAGCCCTTCGGGACATCTCTACGAGCAGTACTTC. Translated: CASSPSGHLYEQYF. The chain couples TRBV7-9 to TRBJ2-7, with a possible D match to TRBD1 (6 bases). This CDR3 is built from 14 residues. Germline CDR1 and CDR2: SEHNR and FQNEAQ (reference sequence). Trimming left V 5 bases short and J 3 bases short, with 14 bases between.

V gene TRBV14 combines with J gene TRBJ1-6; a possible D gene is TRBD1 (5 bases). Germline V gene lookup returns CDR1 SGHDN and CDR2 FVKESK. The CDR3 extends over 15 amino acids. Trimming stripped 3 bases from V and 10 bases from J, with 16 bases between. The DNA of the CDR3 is TGTGCCAGCAGCCACATTGGGGGTGGACGGTCACCCCTCCACTTT. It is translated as CASSHIGGGRSPLHF.

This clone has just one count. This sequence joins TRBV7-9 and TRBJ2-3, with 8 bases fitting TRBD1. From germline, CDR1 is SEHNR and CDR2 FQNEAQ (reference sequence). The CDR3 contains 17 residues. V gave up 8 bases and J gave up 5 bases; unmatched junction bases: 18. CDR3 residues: CASVGDRTHLGKDTQYF. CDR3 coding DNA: TGTGCCAGCGTTGGGGACAGGACCCACCTCGGGAAAGATACGCAGTATTTT.

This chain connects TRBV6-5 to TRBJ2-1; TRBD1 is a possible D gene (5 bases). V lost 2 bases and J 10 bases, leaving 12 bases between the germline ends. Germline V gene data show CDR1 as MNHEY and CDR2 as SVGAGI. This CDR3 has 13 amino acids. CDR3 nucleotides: TGTGCCAGCAGTTACGTCACAACAGGCGAGCAGTTCTTC. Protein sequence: CASSYVTTGEQFF.

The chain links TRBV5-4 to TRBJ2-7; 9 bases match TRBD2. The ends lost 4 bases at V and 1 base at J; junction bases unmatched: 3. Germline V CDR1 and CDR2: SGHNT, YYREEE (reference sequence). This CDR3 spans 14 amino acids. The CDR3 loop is CASSSGGFSYEQYF. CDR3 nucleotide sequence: TGTGCCAGCAGCAGCGGGGGGTTTTCCTACGAGCAGTACTTC.